A selection of T cell receptor beta chains follows, all from one sample in a study of Ad26.COV2.S vaccination and SARS-CoV-2 variants. Libraries were prepared by immunoSEQ multiplex PCR; TCRdb keeps only in-frame clonotypes and omits some of them. The sample has roughly 380,000 clones, 88% seen once. This material consisted of peripheral blood, taken in a trial of Ad26.COV2.S vaccine versus placebo. These receptors came from a person aged 18-65 years who received the Ad26.COV2.S COVID-19 vaccine or a placebo. The CDR3 runs from the conserved cysteine through the conserved F or W. The order of the fields is D gene, J gene, V gene, clone size, CDR3 protein, CDR3 DNA. A D gene is named only where the DNA matches it firmly. Not every row has a clone size; where given, it reads once, few, many or a size class.

>NA|TRBJ1-1|TRBV19|few
CASSITGNTEAFF
TGTGCCAGTAGTATAACAGGGAACACTGAAGCTTTCTTT
>TRBD1|TRBJ2-7|TRBV5-6|NA
CASSLFRTGASDEQYF
TGTGCCAGCAGCTTGTTCAGGACAGGGGCTTCTGACGAGCAGTACTTC
>TRBD1|TRBJ2-2|TRBV13|NA
CASSRQGARSTGELFF
TGTGCCAGCAGCCGCCAGGGGGCGAGGAGCACCGGGGAGCTGTTTTTT
>TRBD1|TRBJ2-2|TRBV5-1|NA
CASSRLEQGVFRELFF
TGCGCCAGCAGTCGGCTTGAACAGGGGGTTTTCCGGGAGCTGTTTTTT
>NA|TRBJ1-6|TRBV25-1|NA
CASSDATGYNSPLHF
TGTGCCAGCAGTGATGCGACAGGATATAATTCACCCCTCCACTTT
>NA|TRBJ2-7|TRBV6-5|NA
CASSYLYPAVREQYF
TGTGCCAGCAGTTATCTATACCCGGCCGTTCGCGAGCAGTACTTC
>NA|TRBJ2-2|TRBV30|NA
CAWRSPGDTGELFF
TGTGCCTGGAGGTCCCCCGGGGACACCGGGGAGCTGTTTTTT
>NA|TRBJ1-1|TRBV28|NA
CASSFRSVNTEAFF
TGTGCCAGCAGTTTCCGCTCGGTGAACACTGAAGCTTTCTTT
>TRBD2|TRBJ2-1|TRBV2|NA
CASNRLAGPNEQFF
TGTGCCAGCAACCGACTAGCGGGGCCGAATGAGCAGTTCTTC
>NA|TRBJ2-3|TRBV28|NA
CASRTGPPDTQYF
TGTGCCAGCAGAACAGGGCCCCCAGATACGCAGTATTTT
>TRBD2|TRBJ2-3|TRBV11-3|NA
CASSGGGAADTQYF
TGTGCCAGCAGCGGCGGGGGGGCCGCAGATACGCAGTATTTT
>NA|TRBJ2-2|TRBV4-3|NA
CASSPQAWNTGELFF
TGCGCCAGCAGCCCACAGGCTTGGAACACCGGGGAGCTGTTTTTT
>TRBD2|TRBJ2-3|TRBV5-4|NA
CASSQLIGLAGATDTQYF
TGTGCCAGCAGCCAACTTATCGGACTAGCGGGGGCCACAGATACGCAGTATTTT
>NA|TRBJ2-5|TRBV18|NA
CASSPNRAETQYF
TGTGCCAGCTCACCAAATAGGGCAGAGACCCAGTACTTC
>TRBD2|TRBJ2-3|TRBV7-9|NA
CASSFGLAGASTDTQYF
TGTGCCAGCAGCTTCGGACTAGCGGGGGCTAGCACAGATACGCAGTATTTT
>TRBD1|TRBJ1-2|TRBV5-8|NA
CASSPIRTGNGYTF
TGTGCCAGCAGCCCTATTCGGACAGGGAATGGCTACACCTTC
>TRBD2|TRBJ2-7|TRBV30|once
CAWSEATSYHEQYF
TGTGCCTGGAGTGAGGCGACTAGCTACCACGAGCAGTACTTC
>NA|TRBJ2-1|TRBV14|NA
CASSQSPLGSYNEQFF
TGTGCCAGCAGCCAGTCCCCGCTAGGTTCCTACAATGAGCAGTTCTTC
>NA|TRBJ1-1|TRBV27|NA
CASSPTGRDAFF
TGTGCCAGCAGTCCCACGGGGAGAGACGCTTTCTTT
>TRBD1|TRBJ1-4|TRBV5-1|NA
CASSGNRGTNEKLFF
TGCGCCAGCAGCGGAAACAGGGGAACTAATGAAAAACTGTTTTTT
>TRBD2|TRBJ2-7|TRBV4-1|NA
CASSQEGGLGYEQYF
TGCGCCAGCAGCCAAGAAGGGGGACTAGGCTACGAGCAGTACTTC
>NA|TRBJ2-5|TRBV27|NA
CASSFWGMGETQYF
TGTGCCAGCAGTTTCTGGGGGATGGGAGAGACCCAGTACTTC
>NA|TRBJ1-1|TRBV6-6|NA
CASSLQTEAFF
TGTGCCAGCAGTCTACAGACTGAAGCTTTCTTT
>TRBD2|TRBJ2-2|TRBV7-2|NA
CASSPPGLAATGELFF
TGTGCCAGCAGCCCTCCGGGACTAGCCGCCACCGGGGAGCTGTTTTTT
>TRBD2|TRBJ2-7|TRBV19|once
CASTPGGSEQYF
TGTGCCAGTACCCCCGGGGGGAGCGAGCAGTACTTC
>TRBD1|TRBJ1-1|TRBV6-2/TRBV6-3|NA
CASSPTGVTEAFF
TGTGCCAGCAGTCCGACAGGGGTCACTGAAGCTTTCTTT
>TRBD2|TRBJ2-5|TRBV28|NA
CASSFTASGVSETQYF
TGTGCCAGCAGTTTTACGGCCAGCGGGGTCTCGGAGACCCAGTACTTC
>NA|TRBJ1-5|TRBV7-2|NA
CASSLSEGGPQHF
TGTGCCAGCAGCTTATCCGAGGGGGGGCCCCAGCATTTT
>NA|TRBJ2-2|TRBV7-2|few
CASSLGLSPTGELFF
TGTGCCAGCAGCTTAGGACTATCCCCCACCGGGGAGCTGTTTTTT